A selection of T cell receptor beta chains follows, all from one sample in a study of beta chain features in type 1 diabetes. Data came from immunoSEQ multiplex PCR; TCRdb stores just in-frame clones and leaves some out. This table holds more than 300,000 clones, around 12% found once. Sequencing used naive CD4+ T cells from blood. The origin of the receptors is a woman between 18 and 30 years old with type 1 diabetes. Both conserved end residues are part of each CDR3. D genes are given only for firm matches. The listing skips clone size in some rows; elsewhere it reads once, few, many or a size class.

D	J	V	size	DNA	CDR3
TRBD1	TRBJ2-6	TRBV5-1	few	TGCGCCAGCAGCTTAACGCAGGGGGTCCCCTCTGGGGCCAACGTCCTGACTTTC	CASSLTQGVPSGANVLTF
TRBD1	TRBJ2-7	TRBV18	few	TGTGCCAGCTCGCAGGACAGGGGTAATTCCTACGAGCAGTACTTC	CASSQDRGNSYEQYF
TRBD1	TRBJ1-1	TRBV6-1	few	TGTGCCAGCAGTGCCGGGACAGGGCTTTACACTGAAGCTTTCTTT	CASSAGTGLYTEAFF
-	TRBJ1-4	TRBV5-1	few	TGCGCCAGCGGAGACAGTTTTAATGAAAAACTGTTTTTT	CASGDSFNEKLFF
-	TRBJ2-1	TRBV5-1	few	TGCGCCAGCGGTCTCCGGACAGCCTACAATGAGCAGTTCTTC	CASGLRTAYNEQFF
TRBD2	TRBJ2-5	TRBV6-5	-	TGTGCCAGCAGTTACGCCCAGCGGGGGGCCCAGGAGACCCAGTACTTC	CASSYAQRGAQETQYF
-	TRBJ2-7	TRBV29-1	few	TGCAGCGTTGAAGGACTAGATAACGAGCAGTACTTC	CSVEGLDNEQYF
-	TRBJ2-7	TRBV9	few	TGTGCCAGCAGCGGAGTGGACGAGCAGTACTTC	CASSGVDEQYF
-	TRBJ1-2	TRBV6-1	-	TGTGCCAGCAGGGAAGGGGCTTGGGTTGGCTACACCTTC	CASREGAWVGYTF
TRBD1	TRBJ1-5	TRBV7-9	few	TGTGCCAGCAGCTTAGCCGGGACAGGGGGTCTTGCCAATCAGCCCCAGCATTTT	CASSLAGTGGLANQPQHF
TRBD1	TRBJ2-7	TRBV27	few	TGTGCCAGCAGCCGGGACAGGGCCCCCCTACCTTACGAGCAGTACTTC	CASSRDRAPLPYEQYF
-	TRBJ2-3	TRBV4-3	-	TGCGCCAGCAGCCCTACAGGGTCAGATACGCAGTATTTT	CASSPTGSDTQYF
TRBD2	TRBJ2-1	TRBV4-1	-	TGCGCCAGCAGCCTGACTAGCGGGCAAAACAATGAGCAGTTCTTC	CASSLTSGQNNEQFF
TRBD1	TRBJ2-1	TRBV18	few	TGTGCCAGCTCACCTGACAGGGTGACTCACAATGAGCAGTTCTTC	CASSPDRVTHNEQFF
-	TRBJ1-1	TRBV20-1	-	TGCAGGGTCGACAGGACTACTGAAGCTTTCTTT	CRVDRTTEAFF
-	TRBJ1-1	TRBV28	-	TGTGCCAGCAGTTTCGTCACCGCGGTGCCTTTCTTT	CASSFVTAVPFF
TRBD1	TRBJ1-1	TRBV29-1	few	TGCAGCGCAAGGACAGGGTCCATGAACACTGAAGCTTTCTTT	CSARTGSMNTEAFF
TRBD2	TRBJ2-6	TRBV28	-	TGTGCCAGCAGTGGCCGGGAGGGCCGGGAGGACCTGACTTTC	CASSGREGREDLTF
TRBD2	TRBJ2-1	TRBV7-9	-	TGTGCCAGCAGCTTAGGATTGGGACTAGCGCCTGTGGGTGAGCAGTTCTTC	CASSLGLGLAPVGEQFF
-	TRBJ2-7	TRBV6-5	-	TGTGCCAGCAGTCTTGACTTGCGGGAGCAGTACTTC	CASSLDLREQYF
-	TRBJ1-1	TRBV12-5	-	TGTGCTAGTGGTCCTCACTGGGGGGACCCTGAAGCTTTCTTT	CASGPHWGDPEAFF
-	TRBJ1-1	TRBV28	-	TGTGCCAGCAGGAAACAGGGGAACACTGAAGCTTTCTTT	CASRKQGNTEAFF
TRBD2	TRBJ2-7	TRBV6-6	-	TGTGCCAGCAGTTACGGAGCGGGGGCCTACGAGCAGTACTTC	CASSYGAGAYEQYF
TRBD1	TRBJ2-1	TRBV28	-	TGTGCCAGCAGTTCAGGACAGGCTGGAAATCCGTTCTTC	CASSSGQAGNPFF
-	TRBJ2-2	TRBV7-3	few	TGTGCCAGCAGCTTAACGTCGGCAGGGTCAGGGGAGCTGTTTTTT	CASSLTSAGSGELFF
-	TRBJ1-1	TRBV27	few	TGTGCCAGCAGTTCAACTGAGAACACTGAAGCTTTCTTT	CASSSTENTEAFF
-	TRBJ2-1	TRBV5-1	-	TGCGCCAGCAGCGGCCACAATGAGCAGTTCTTC	CASSGHNEQFF
TRBD1	TRBJ1-2	TRBV14	-	TGTGCCAGCTCTCCCGGGACAGGGGGAGGCTACACCTTC	CASSPGTGGGYTF
-	TRBJ1-1	TRBV15	-	TGTGCCACCAGCAGATCCACAGGGACGTACACTGAAGCTTTCTTT	CATSRSTGTYTEAFF
-	TRBJ1-2	TRBV5-6	-	TGTGCCAGCAGCTTGGACAGCTATGGCTACACCTTC	CASSLDSYGYTF
TRBD1	TRBJ2-1	TRBV5-1	few	TGCGCCAGCAGCTTGGAGGCAGGGGGCGCTGGCTACAATGAGCAGTTCTTC	CASSLEAGGAGYNEQFF
-	TRBJ1-2	TRBV2	few	TGTGCCAGCAGTGAGATGGCCGGCTACACCTTC	CASSEMAGYTF
-	TRBJ2-1	TRBV7-9	-	TGTGCCAGCAGCCTTAGGGGCTCCTACAATGAGCAGTTCTTC	CASSLRGSYNEQFF
TRBD1	TRBJ2-2	TRBV9	-	TGTGCCAGCAGCCCCCGAGGGGGCCCCTTGAACACCGGGGAGCTGTTTTTT	CASSPRGGPLNTGELFF
TRBD2	TRBJ2-3	TRBV6-8	few	TGTGCCAGCAGTTACTCGAAACGGGGGGACACAGATACGCAGTATTTT	CASSYSKRGDTDTQYF
TRBD2	TRBJ2-1	TRBV28	few	TGTGCCAGCAGTCTACCTCGGACTAGCGAGCCATTGCAGTTCTTC	CASSLPRTSEPLQFF
TRBD1	TRBJ2-3	TRBV14	few	TGTGCCAGCAGCCGACAGGGCGCAGATACGCAGTATTTT	CASSRQGADTQYF
TRBD2	TRBJ2-7	TRBV28	-	TGTGCCAGCAGCCCGGGGGGGGACCGCGAGCAGTACTTC	CASSPGGDREQYF
TRBD1	TRBJ2-7	TRBV6-5	-	TGTGCCAGCAGTTCCTTCGACAGGGGGGTCTCCGTCGAGCAGTACTTC	CASSSFDRGVSVEQYF
-	TRBJ2-5	TRBV7-2	-	TGTGCCAGCAGCCCTGATAGTTGGGAGACCCAGTACTTC	CASSPDSWETQYF
-	TRBJ1-5	TRBV4-3	few	TGCGCCAGCAGCCACCACAACTCGGGGGGCAATCAGCCCCAGCATTTT	CASSHHNSGGNQPQHF
-	TRBJ2-1	TRBV15	-	TGTGCCACCAGCAGAGATATTGGCGAGCAGTTCTTC	CATSRDIGEQFF
-	TRBJ2-1	TRBV4-3	once	TGCGCCAGCAGCCAGGCGGCGGCGAGCTCCTACAATGAGCAGTTCTTC	CASSQAAASSYNEQFF
TRBD2	TRBJ2-1	TRBV29-1	-	TGCAGCGTTCGACTAGCGGGAGGTGCCAATGAGCAGTTCTTC	CSVRLAGGANEQFF
TRBD2	TRBJ2-1	TRBV19	-	TGTGCCAGTAGTCCCCCCCGGACTAGCGGGGGACTCTACAATGAGCAGTTCTTC	CASSPPRTSGGLYNEQFF